The 5 T cell receptor beta chains below were found in one sample sequenced in a study of cytomegalovirus exposure and HLA in healthy donors. The study ran its PCR with 60 Vbeta and 13 Jbeta primers. Some clones are missing from TCRdb's copy, which holds only in-frame ones; the method was immunoSEQ multiplex PCR. The sample records about 130,000 clones, around 83% being singletons. Sequencing input: PBMCs. These receptors all stem from a woman aged 25-40 years in good health and CMV-seropositive.

This chain connects TRBV2 to TRBJ1-1; D is uncertain. CDR1 SNHLY and CDR2 FYNNEI come from the germline V gene. The V end was cut by 3 bases, the J end by 2 bases, with 7 bases between. The CDR3 consists of 13 residues. CDR3 protein: CASSDEGNTEAFF. The CDR3 bases are TGTGCCAGCAGTGACGAGGGCAACACTGAAGCTTTCTTT.

The J gene is TRBJ2-7, the V gene TRBV28; 11 bases align to TRBD2. The CDR3 is made up of 19 amino acids. Per germline, CDR1 MDHEN and CDR2 SYDVKM. Trimming cost V 6 bases and J 0 bases; bases outside gene matches: 16. DNA of the CDR3: TGTGCCAGCAGGAGGACTAGCGGGTCCCGTCTGGCTAGCTCCTACGAGCAGTACTTC. Its protein is CASRRTSGSRLASSYEQYF.

The CDR3 loop is CASSPWGDSPLHF. The CDR3 DNA is TGTGCCAGCAGTCCTTGGGGGGATTCACCCCTCCACTTT. This rearrangement joins TRBV6-6 to TRBJ1-6; possibly TRBD1 for D (5 bases). This CDR3 is 13 amino acids long. V shed 5 bases and J shed 8 bases, with 10 bases lying between them. Germline-derived CDR1 and CDR2 are MNHNY and SVGAGI (reference sequence).

This sequence joins TRBV10-1 and TRBJ2-3; 8 bases line up with TRBD1. With 4 bases clipped from V and 5 bases from J, the junction kept 5 bases outside the gene matches. This CDR3 comprises 14 residues. From germline, CDR1 is WNHNN and CDR2 SYGVQD (reference sequence). CDR3 region: CASSVGQGLDTQYF. The CDR3 nucleotides are TGCGCCAGCAGTGTAGGACAGGGATTAGATACGCAGTATTTT.

The chain combines TRBV2 with TRBJ2-2; 9 bases line up with TRBD2. Trimming cost V 6 bases and J 6 bases; bases outside gene matches: 5. The CDR3 has 14 amino acids. Germline values: CDR1 SNHLY, CDR2 FYNNEI. CDR3 coding DNA: TGTGCCAGCAGACCGGGACTAGCAGCCGGGGAGCTGTTTTTT. It specifies CASRPGLAAGELFF.